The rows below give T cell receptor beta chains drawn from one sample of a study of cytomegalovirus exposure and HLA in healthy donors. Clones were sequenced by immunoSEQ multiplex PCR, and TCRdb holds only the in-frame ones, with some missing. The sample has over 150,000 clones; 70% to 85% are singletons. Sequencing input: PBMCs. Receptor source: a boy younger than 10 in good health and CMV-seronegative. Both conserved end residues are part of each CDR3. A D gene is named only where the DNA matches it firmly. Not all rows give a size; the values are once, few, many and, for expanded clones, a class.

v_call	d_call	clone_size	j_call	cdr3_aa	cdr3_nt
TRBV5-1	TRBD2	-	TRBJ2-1	CASSLGLAGGNEQFF	TGCGCCAGCAGCTTGGGGCTAGCGGGGGGCAATGAGCAGTTCTTC
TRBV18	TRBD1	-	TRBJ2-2	CASSPDRSTGELFF	TGTGCCAGCTCACCGGACAGGTCCACCGGGGAGCTGTTTTTT
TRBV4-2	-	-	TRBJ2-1	CASSHLSPDYDQFF	TGTGCCAGCAGCCACCTCAGTCCGGACTACGACCAGTTCTTC
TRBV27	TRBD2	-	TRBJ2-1	CASSPELAGAGNEQFF	TGTGCCAGCAGTCCCGAACTAGCGGGGGCCGGGAATGAGCAGTTCTTC
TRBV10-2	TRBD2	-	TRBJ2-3	CASSETGGRDSTDTQYF	TGCGCCAGCAGTGAAACGGGGGGGCGCGATAGCACAGATACGCAGTATTTT
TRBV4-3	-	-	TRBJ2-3	CASSADRFTDTQYF	TGCGCCAGCAGCGCGGACAGATTCACAGATACGCAGTATTTT
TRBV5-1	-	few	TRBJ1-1	CASSLAGRSDMNTEAFF	TGCGCCAGCAGCTTGGCCGGTCGGTCCGATATGAACACTGAAGCTTTCTTT
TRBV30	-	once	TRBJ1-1	CAWSVGRLNTEAFF	TGTGCCTGGAGTGTGGGCAGACTGAACACTGAAGCTTTCTTT
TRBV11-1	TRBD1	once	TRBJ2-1	CASSLGRGNRNEQFF	TGTGCCAGCAGCTTAGGCAGGGGGAATAGAAATGAGCAGTTCTTC
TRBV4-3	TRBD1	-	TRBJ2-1	CASSQAWDREIAEQFF	TGCGCCAGCAGCCAAGCGTGGGACAGGGAGATCGCGGAGCAGTTCTTC
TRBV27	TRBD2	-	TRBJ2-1	CASSAYPLGSGGSYNEQFF	TGTGCCAGCAGTGCCTACCCCCTAGGGAGCGGGGGTTCCTACAATGAGCAGTTCTTC
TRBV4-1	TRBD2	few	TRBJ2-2	CASRSGGPVGELFF	TGCGCCAGCAGAAGCGGGGGGCCGGTTGGGGAGCTGTTTTTT
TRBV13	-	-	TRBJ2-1	CASSLGNEQFF	TGTGCCAGCAGCCTCGGGAATGAGCAGTTCTTC
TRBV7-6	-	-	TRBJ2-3	CASSLAAGSWADTQYF	TGTGCCAGCAGCTTAGCTGCGGGGTCCTGGGCAGATACGCAGTATTTT
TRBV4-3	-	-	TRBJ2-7	CASSQNPISPNSKSYEQYF	TGCGCCAGCAGCCAGAACCCAATAAGCCCCAATAGCAAGTCCTACGAGCAGTACTTC
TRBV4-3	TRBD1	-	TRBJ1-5	CASSQAWTGGYGQPQHF	TGCGCCAGCAGCCAAGCTTGGACAGGAGGCTATGGTCAGCCCCAGCATTTT
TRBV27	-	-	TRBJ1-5	CASKSGDQPQHF	TGTGCCAGCAAGTCCGGGGATCAGCCCCAGCATTTT